A single sample gave rise to the 6 T cell receptor beta chains below, sequenced in a study of control samples from healthy donors and cancer patients. Assay: immunoSEQ multiplex PCR; the TCRdb copy retains only in-frame clones and omits some. The sample carries hundreds of thousands of clones, roughly 90% recorded once. Sequenced input: PBMCs. These TCRs come from a man aged 40-55 years with head and neck cancer.

The V gene is TRBV11-2, the J gene TRBJ1-4; 7 positions agree with TRBD1. The CDR3 has 15 amino acids. V trimming: 3 bases; J trimming: 5 bases; junction bases outside the gene matches: 6. The germline V gene has CDR1 SGHAT and CDR2 FQNNGV. The CDR3 is CASSFRGTENEKLFF. The CDR3 DNA reads as TGTGCCAGCAGCTTCCGCGGGACAGAGAATGAAAAACTGTTTTTT.

This clone was seen a single time. The genes are TRBV4-1 and TRBJ1-2; D gene uncertain. CDR1 and CDR2 (germline): MGHRA, YSYEKL. The CDR3 is 16 residues long. V lost 0 bases, J lost 0 bases, and 11 bases lay in between. CDR3 in DNA: TGCGCCAGCAGCCAAGAGTTATCCAGAACTAACTATGGCTACACCTTC. Translating gives CASSQELSRTNYGYTF.

The chain links TRBV2 to TRBJ1-2; TRBD1 might be the D (5 bases). Trimming cost V 6 bases and J 8 bases, with 19 bases left between them. Germline V gene sequence: CDR1 SNHLY, CDR2 FYNNEI. The CDR3 totals 14 residues. The CDR3 DNA reads TGTGCCAGCAGCCTAAAAGTAGGGACGGGAGGCTACACCTTC. This gives the protein CASSLKVGTGGYTF. Complete variable domain (other parts from reference TRBV2 and TRBJ1-2): EPEVTQTPSHQVTQMGQEVILRCVPISNHLYFYWYRQILGQKVEFLVSFYNNEISEKSEIFDDQFSVERPDGSNFTLKIRSTKLEDSAMYFCASSLKVGTGGYTFGSGTRLTVV.

This chain links TRBV24-1 with TRBJ2-7, with a possible D match to TRBD1 (6 bases). CDR3 length: 14 amino acids. The V gene lost 5 bases and the J gene lost 7 bases, with 17 bases spanning the gap. Germline values: CDR1 KGHDR, CDR2 SFDVKD. CDR3 residues: CATSGSGDLGEQYF. The CDR3, as DNA: TGTGCCACCAGTGGTTCAGGGGATCTGGGGGAGCAGTACTTC.

This chain uses TRBV28 with TRBJ1-2; D uncertain. V was trimmed by 7 bases and J by 3 bases, leaving 6 bases between them. Germline-derived CDR1 and CDR2 are MDHEN and SYDVKM. CDR3 size: 11 residues. Here the CDR3 reads CASNRDYGYTF. The CDR3 coding sequence is TGTGCCAGCAATCGAGACTATGGCTACACCTTC.

There are a few counts of this clone. The chain combines TRBV4-3 with TRBJ1-6; weak D call: TRBD1 (5 bases). Germline lookup yields CDR1 LGHNA and CDR2 YSLEER. CDR3 length: 17 amino acids. The V end was cut by 8 bases, the J end by 0 bases, with 17 bases between. Here the CDR3 DNA reads TGCGCCAGCTCCGAGGGGACTGAGAGCTCCTATAATTCACCCCTCCACTTT. This translates into CASSEGTESSYNSPLHF.